Each of the 24 T cell receptor beta chains below was sequenced from the same sample in a study of blood T cell repertoires in COVID-19. The method was immunoSEQ multiplex PCR; TCRdb's version includes in-frame clones alone and lacks a portion of them. The sample has 400,000 to 450,000 clones; 80% to 95% are singletons. The sequencing sample was made of PBMCs or T cells enriched from blood (not recorded which). Receptors were obtained from a young man who had recovered from COVID-19.

The chain carries TRBV19 and TRBJ1-2; D possibly corresponds to TRBD1 (5 bases). V shed 2 bases and J shed 3 bases, with 13 bases lying between them. Germline-derived CDR1 and CDR2 are LNHDA and SQIVND (reference sequence). The CDR3 runs 15 residues. The CDR3: CASSILAGPYYGYTF. CDR3 DNA: TGTGCCAGTAGTATACTGGCAGGGCCGTACTATGGCTACACCTTC.

The count of this clone is one. The V call is TRBV11-1, the J call TRBJ1-6, with 8 bases that match TRBD1. The germline gives CDR1 SGHAT, CDR2 FQDESV (reference sequence). This CDR3 region has 14 residues. V shed 4 bases, J shed 6 bases, and the junction held 2 bases outside the gene matches. The CDR3 reads CASSSDRGNSPLHF. The CDR3 DNA sequence: TGTGCCAGCAGCTCCGACAGGGGTAATTCACCCCTCCACTTT.

V gene TRBV5-1 combines with J gene TRBJ2-7, with 9 bases that match TRBD2. This CDR3 has 17 amino acids. Trimming at V came to 3 bases and at J to 0 bases, leaving 10 bases not matched to a gene. Germline loops: CDR1 SGHRS, CDR2 YFSETQ. The CDR3 loop is CASSSSGLAWDSYEQYF. The CDR3 nucleotides are TGCGCCAGCAGCTCCTCGGGACTAGCTTGGGACTCCTACGAGCAGTACTTC.

This clone was detected once. The chain has TRBV11-3 and TRBJ2-3; 8 positions agree with TRBD1. In germline, CDR1 is SGHNT, CDR2 YENEEA. V was pared by 5 bases and J by 6 bases, with 13 bases of the junction left unmatched. This CDR3 contains 16 residues. The CDR3 sequence: CASSRLTGAGLDTQYF. The CDR3, as DNA: TGTGCCAGCAGCCGCCTGACAGGGGCGGGGTTGGATACGCAGTATTTT.

This clone was found once. The chain recombines TRBV6-1 with TRBJ2-3; D is perhaps TRBD2 (7 bases). Germline values: CDR1 MNHNS, CDR2 SASEGT. This CDR3 spans 17 amino acids. Between the trimmed V and J ends, which lost 2 bases and 5 bases, there was a span of 20 bases. This CDR3 is CASSERGGGGARDTQYF. The CDR3 DNA is TGTGCCAGCAGTGAAAGGGGCGGAGGGGGGGCCAGAGATACGCAGTATTTT.

The chain is built from TRBV10-1 and TRBJ1-1; TRBD1 might be the D (5 bases). With 5 bases removed from V and 6 bases from J, the gap between germline ends came to 10 bases. The V gene's germline CDR1 is WNHNN and CDR2 SYGVQD (reference sequence). The CDR3 sequence is 12 residues long. CDR3 sequence: CASSPGTPEAFF. The CDR3 nucleotides are TGCGCCAGCAGTCCCGGGACTCCTGAAGCTTTCTTT.

V is TRBV6-5 and J is TRBJ1-1; D might be TRBD1 (5 bases). V was trimmed by 11 bases and J by 2 bases, leaving 15 bases between them. CDR1 MNHEY and CDR2 SVGAGI come from the germline V gene. CDR3 length: 13 residues. For the CDR3, the DNA is TGTGCCCTCGGGACTGGCCTTAACACTGAAGCTTTCTTT. Amino acid sequence: CALGTGLNTEAFF.

The chain couples TRBV7-8 to TRBJ2-5; D may be TRBD1 (6 bases). The CDR3 extends over 13 amino acids. V lost 4 bases and J 5 bases, leaving 11 bases between the germline ends. Germline loops: CDR1 SGHVS, CDR2 FQNEAQ. DNA of the CDR3: TGTGCCAGCAGCTCGACAGGAGCTGAGACCCAGTACTTC. Translation: CASSSTGAETQYF.

In its sample, this clone was seen once. V and J are TRBV3-1 (or the pseudogene TRBV3-2) and TRBJ1-2; tentative D call: TRBD1 (6 bases). Per the germline V gene, CDR1 is LGHDT and CDR2 is YNNKEL (reference sequence). V was clipped by 3 bases and J by 3 bases, with 11 bases between them. The CDR3 has 14 residues. CDR3 in DNA: TGTGCCAGCAGCCATTCGGACAGCTACTATGGCTACACCTTC. Its protein product is CASSHSDSYYGYTF.

The chain employs TRBV11-3 and TRBJ1-1; perhaps TRBD1 as D (5 bases). The germline V gene has CDR1 SGHNT and CDR2 YENEEA. CDR3 length equals 13 residues. V lost 4 bases and J lost 3, with 9 bases in between. DNA for the CDR3: TGTGCCAGCAGCTCGAGACAGTACACTGAAGCTTTCTTT. It encodes CASSSRQYTEAFF.

The chain is built from TRBV7-3 and TRBJ2-7; 8 bases are shared with TRBD1. Looked up from germline, CDR1 is SGHTA and CDR2 is FQGTGA. The CDR3 is 15 residues long. V dropped 2 bases and J dropped 4; count of bases not matched to a gene: 7. CDR3 protein: CASSLGSRGLYEQYF. The CDR3 coding sequence is TGTGCCAGCAGCTTAGGTTCCAGGGGGCTTTACGAGCAGTACTTC. The full variable domain, in which reference TRBV7-3 and TRBJ2-7 provide the parts outside the CDR3, is GAGVSQTPSNKVTEKGKYVELRCDPISGHTALYWYRQSLGQGPEFLIYFQGTGAADDSGLPNDRFFAVRPEGSVSTLKIQRTERGDSAVYLCASSLGSRGLYEQYFGPGTRLTVT.

The genes are TRBV6-6 and TRBJ1-4; D remains ambiguous. V gave up 2 bases and J gave up 5 bases, with 3 bases separating them. CDR3 length equals 12 residues. Per germline, CDR1 MNHNY and CDR2 SVGAGI (reference sequence). The CDR3 bases are TGTGCCAGCAGTTACCGGAATGAAAAACTGTTTTTT. Its protein product is CASSYRNEKLFF.

The V and J genes are TRBV30 and TRBJ2-1; D is possibly TRBD1 (6 bases). Germline V gene sequence: CDR1 GTSNPN, CDR2 SVGIG (reference sequence). Trimming pared 2 bases from V and 12 bases from J, leaving 14 bases between. The CDR3 consists of 12 residues. CDR3: CAWSLSEGGQFF. The CDR3 region has the DNA TGTGCCTGGAGTCTATCCGAAGGGGGGCAGTTCTTC.

This rearrangement joins TRBV28 to TRBJ1-2; the D gene is possibly TRBD1 (5 bases). The CDR3 is made up of 15 amino acids. In germline, CDR1 is MDHEN, CDR2 SYDVKM. V shed 5 bases and J shed 8 bases, with 21 bases lying between them. This CDR3 is CASSGGGWDSFGYTF. CDR3 nucleotides: TGTGCCAGCAGTGGGGGAGGCTGGGATTCCTTCGGCTACACCTTC.

The V call is TRBV5-1, the J call TRBJ1-1; no reliable D call. Trimming removed 0 bases from V and 3 bases from J, with 6 bases in between. Germline loops: CDR1 SGHRS, CDR2 YFSETQ. The CDR3 is 13 residues long. The CDR3 bases are TGCGCCAGCAGCTTGGTCTTTGACACTGAAGCTTTCTTT. It specifies CASSLVFDTEAFF. The variable domain in full, completed from reference TRBV5-1 and TRBJ1-1, reads KAGVTQTPRYLIKTRGQQVTLSCSPISGHRSVSWYQQTPGQGLQFLFEYFSETQRNKGNFPGRFSGRQFSNSRSEMNVSTLELGDSALYLCASSLVFDTEAFFGQGTRLTVV.

This chain links TRBV27 with TRBJ1-2, with D possibly matching TRBD1 (6 bases). Germline loops: CDR1 MNHEY, CDR2 SMNVEV (reference sequence). The V gene lost 4 bases and the J gene lost 5 bases, with 11 bases spanning the gap. The CDR3 has 13 amino acids. The CDR3 DNA sequence: TGTGCCAGCAGTTCCCGAGGACAGTATGGCTACACCTTC. Its protein is CASSSRGQYGYTF.

This chain links TRBV9 with TRBJ1-2; D is possibly TRBD1 (6 bases). Between the trimmed V and J ends, which lost 3 bases and 7 bases, there was a span of 13 bases. The germline V gene encodes CDR1 SGDLS and CDR2 YYNGEE. There are 13 residues in the CDR3. The DNA of the CDR3 is TGTGCCAGCAGCGGACGACAGGTCCCTGGCTACACCTTC. Translated: CASSGRQVPGYTF.

The V call is TRBV11-2, the J call TRBJ1-1, with 7 bases that match TRBD1. The junction had 9 bases not matched to a gene; V was cut back by 5 bases and J by 6 bases. CDR3 size: 14 residues. Germline V gene sequence: CDR1 SGHAT, CDR2 FQNNGV. The CDR3 is CASSGRQGEAEAFF. In DNA, the CDR3 is TGTGCCAGCAGCGGACGACAGGGTGAGGCTGAAGCTTTCTTT.

The V call is TRBV9, the J call TRBJ2-2, with TRBD2 identical over 7 bases. Per germline, CDR1 SGDLS and CDR2 YYNGEE. Unmatched junction bases numbered 3, after V lost 7 bases and J lost 6 bases. CDR3 length equals 12 residues. The CDR3 loop is CASGGSPGELFF. The CDR3 coding sequence is TGTGCCAGCGGCGGGAGCCCCGGGGAGCTGTTTTTT.

In nucleotides, the CDR3 is TGCGCCAGCAGCTTGGTAGGAGGGAGGGAGACCCAGTACTTC. This translates into CASSLVGGRETQYF. V and J are TRBV5-1 and TRBJ2-5, with D perhaps TRBD2 (6 bases). Germline V gives CDR1 SGHRS, CDR2 YFSETQ. The CDR3 loop spans 14 amino acids. The germline V and J ends were trimmed by 0 bases and 5 bases, with 11 bases remaining between them. The variable domain in full, completed from reference TRBV5-1 and TRBJ2-5, reads KAGVTQTPRYLIKTRGQQVTLSCSPISGHRSVSWYQQTPGQGLQFLFEYFSETQRNKGNFPGRFSGRQFSNSRSEMNVSTLELGDSALYLCASSLVGGRETQYFGPGTRLLVL.

This clone came up once. The V gene is TRBV6-5, the J gene TRBJ1-1; TRBD1 agrees at 8 bases. Germline CDR1 and CDR2: MNHEY and SVGAGI. With 2 bases clipped from V and 6 bases from J, the junction kept 2 bases outside the gene matches. This CDR3 is 13 amino acids long. CDR3 sequence (DNA): TGTGCCAGCAGTTACCACAGGGGGGCTGAAGCTTTCTTT. Translated, it gives CASSYHRGAEAFF.

The rearrangement uses TRBV28 and TRBJ2-7; 7 bases are shared with TRBD1. The CDR3 sequence is 16 residues long. CDR1 and CDR2 from the germline V gene are MDHEN and SYDVKM. Trimming at V came to 5 bases and at J to 0 bases, leaving 10 bases not matched to a gene. The CDR3 here is CASSQTGTTSSYEQYF. The CDR3, as DNA: TGTGCCAGCAGTCAGACAGGGACCACCAGCTCCTACGAGCAGTACTTC.

The gene calls are TRBV24-1 and TRBJ2-7; the D gene is possibly TRBD2 (6 bases). V gave up 5 bases and J gave up 7 bases, with 11 bases separating them. In germline, CDR1 is KGHDR, CDR2 SFDVKD. CDR3 size: 12 residues. CDR3 coding DNA: TGTGCCACCAGTGGCGGGGTAGGGGAGCAGTACTTC. Residues: CATSGGVGEQYF.

The chain links TRBV24-1 to TRBJ1-1; D gene ambiguous. Trimming pared 3 bases from V and 2 bases from J, leaving 6 bases between. Germline V gene sequence: CDR1 KGHDR, CDR2 SFDVKD. The CDR3 extends over 13 amino acids. The CDR3 sequence: CATSDRFNTEAFF. The CDR3 DNA is TGTGCCACCAGTGATCGGTTCAACACTGAAGCTTTCTTT.